This T cell receptor (beta chain) was captured by sequencing in a study of read filtering for tumor transcriptome and immune sequencing. Background on the study: Mean patient age was approximately 66 years, range about 47 to 90; around 17 male, around 15 female. By R-ISS, stages I, II and III held around 8, 16 and 7 patients.

The library was built from around 380 ng RNA with molecular barcoded adaptors for alpha/delta and beta/gamma chains. TCRdb fed the reads into MiXCR, producing one record per CDR3 protein. The data contain around 40,000 distinct CDR3 sequences, roughly 13% of them singletons. With V trimmed by 2 bases and J by 4 bases, 6 bases remained unmatched. The CDR3 totals 16 residues. Germline-derived CDR1 and CDR2 are DFQATT and SNEGSKA (reference sequence). This clonotype was observed many times. Its antigen is still unknown. Findings and caveats of the study: Compared with RNA-seq, IR-seq gave much higher clonotype depth and reliability.

J is TRBJ2-1 and V is TRBV20-1, with 12 bases lining up with TRBD2. The clonotype comes from a donor aged 40 or older with multiple myeloma. Sequencing was carried out using a population of CD138-negative cells sorted from bone marrow. The CDR3 DNA follows: TGCAGTGCTAGATTGACTAGCGGGAGTTTGTACAATGAGCAGTTCTTC. Translated, it gives CSARLTSGSLYNEQFF.